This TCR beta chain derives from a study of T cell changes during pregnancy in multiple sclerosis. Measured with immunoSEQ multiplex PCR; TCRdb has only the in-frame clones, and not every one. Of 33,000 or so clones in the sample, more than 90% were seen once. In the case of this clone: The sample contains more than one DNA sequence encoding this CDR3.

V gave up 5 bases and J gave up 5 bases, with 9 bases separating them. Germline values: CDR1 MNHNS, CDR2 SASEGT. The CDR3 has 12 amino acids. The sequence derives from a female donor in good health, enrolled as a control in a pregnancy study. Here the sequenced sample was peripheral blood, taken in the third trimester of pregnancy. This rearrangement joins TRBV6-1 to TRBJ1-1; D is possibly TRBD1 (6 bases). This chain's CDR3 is CASSTRGTEAFF. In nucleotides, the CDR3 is TGTGCCAGCAGTACCAGGGGTACTGAAGCTTTCTTT.